The entry that follows covers one T cell receptor beta chain sequence. No cognate antigen has been identified for it. Base qualities are not recorded, but no much larger clone differs from it by a single base. Libraries were prepared through the immunoSEQ multiplex PCR assay. TCRdb provides this immuneACCESS table in a form limited to in-frame rearrangements. Some clones are lacking; in checked studies, under half of them reflect an unresolved V gene, and why the rest are absent is not known. Here the sample has about 27,000 clones; approximately 86% occur a single time. The biggest ten clones account for approximately 1.2% of the sample. This record comes from a study of T cells in narcolepsy (dated by TCRdb to the late 2010s). As for the study more broadly: The study enrolled patients with narcolepsy type 1 or type 2 (NT1, NT2) together with healthy control donors. To look for autoreactive T cells in narcolepsy patients that target self-antigens of hypocretin neurons (hypocretin, TRIB2), the study used TCR Vbeta sequencing to follow clonotypes in blood and CSF. The study at large found these results: Plots comparing CSF and blood CD4+ T cell clonotypes from the same patient highlighted HCRT-specific and TRIB2-specific autoreactive clonotypes. According to the report, autoreactive clonotypes were detected serially in the blood of the same patients and of different patients, but not in healthy controls. Numbers of sequenced blood memory CD4+ clonotypes were comparable, averaging approximately 42,000 in patients and around 30,000 in controls. Some blood memory CD4+ repertoires from patients and controls contained no sequences matching autoreactive T cell clones.

The CDR3 has 14 amino acids, counting the end cysteine and phenylalanine. The retained sequence is limited to the CDR3, 42 bases, with the frame set at the first base. In the germline V gene (reference sequence), CDR1 corresponds to MNHNY and CDR2 to SVGAGI. After removal of 4 bases from V and 1 base from J, the junction retains 1 base not matched to a gene. For TCR Vbeta sequencing, memory CD4+ T cells were sorted ex vivo from the peripheral blood of both healthy controls and narcolepsy patients. Sequenced sample: CD45RA- memory CD4+ T cells from PBMCs. Per the publication, the cell subset or site label means: memory T cells sorted ex vivo from peripheral blood. The clonotype was recovered from a human donor with narcolepsy. The chain uses TRBV6-6 and TRBJ1-1; TRBD1 lines up with 9 middle nucleotides. The DNA sequence follows: TGTGCCAGCAGTTCGACAGGGGGGAACACTGAAGCTTTCTTT. Its amino acids are CASSSTGGNTEAFF.